This TCR beta chain was recovered during a study of blood T cells in healthy people across ages. The authors ran a second PCR of 7 to 11 cycles using a sample-barcoded 5' primer and a J-beta primer mix. Every cDNA was tagged by a template-switch adaptor with 12 random nucleotides. TCRdb re-called the 5' RACE reads with MiXCR, one entry per CDR3 protein. The sample includes hundreds of thousands of distinct CDR3 sequences, around 50% seen only once; the top ten take roughly 25%. The CDR3 is 14 residues long. CDR1 and CDR2 (germline): LGHNA, YNFKEQ. V trimming: 8 bases; J trimming: 0 bases; junction bases outside the gene matches: 6. Healthy Russian Caucasian donors spanned ages about 6 to 100 years.

Specimen: blood. The J gene is TRBJ1-2, the V gene TRBV4-2; 7 bases fit TRBD1. This TCR was recovered from a man between 35 and 55 years old in good health. CDR3 DNA: TGTGCCAGCGGAACAGGGGTACCTAACTATGGCTACACCTTC. It specifies CASGTGVPNYGYTF.